These 29 T cell receptor beta chains originate from one sample sequenced in a study of cytomegalovirus exposure and HLA in healthy donors. 13 Jbeta primers and 60 Vbeta primers were used for the PCR. Some clones are missing from TCRdb's copy, which holds only in-frame ones; the method was immunoSEQ multiplex PCR. Here the sample spans 150,000 to 200,000 clones, 75% being singletons. The sample was PBMCs. All receptors derive from a man younger than 30 in good health and CMV-seropositive.

V is TRBV4-1 and J is TRBJ2-3; 9 positions match TRBD2. The CDR3 is 15 residues long. The germline V gene has CDR1 MGHRA and CDR2 YSYEKL. J lost 2 bases, V lost 2 bases, and 2 bases had no gene match. The CDR3 loop reads CASSQRTSDTDTQYF. CDR3 DNA: TGCGCCAGCAGCCAACGGACTAGCGACACAGATACGCAGTATTTT.

This clone was seen only a few times. J is TRBJ2-7 and V is TRBV19; D uncertain. The CDR3 loop spans 14 amino acids. The V end lost 3 bases, the J end lost 0 bases, and 9 bases lay between the germline ends. The germline gives CDR1 LNHDA, CDR2 SQIVND (reference sequence). This CDR3 is CASSIFSGSYEQYF. The DNA of the CDR3 is TGTGCCAGTAGTATCTTCTCGGGCTCCTACGAGCAGTACTTC.

V is TRBV30 and J is TRBJ2-7; D possibly corresponds to TRBD1 (6 bases). Trimming pared 8 bases from V and 5 bases from J, leaving 19 bases between. The CDR3 covers 13 residues. From germline, CDR1 is GTSNPN and CDR2 SVGIG (reference sequence). The chain's CDR3 is CAGSVQGYDEQYF. The CDR3 coding sequence is TGTGCCGGCTCGGTACAGGGTTACGACGAGCAGTACTTC.

V is TRBV4-1 and J is TRBJ2-7; possible D gene TRBD1, 6 bases. Trimming took 0 bases from V and 3 from J, leaving 15 bases between them. The germline CDR1 and CDR2 sequences are MGHRA and YSYEKL. This CDR3 spans 16 amino acids. The CDR3 sequence: CASSQEIRTAIYEQYF. The DNA for the CDR3 is TGCGCCAGCAGCCAAGAAATTCGGACAGCGATCTACGAGCAGTACTTC.

The CDR3 region has the DNA TGTGCCAGCAGCAAACTAGCTGGGACGTTCTACGAGCAGTACTTC. This translates into CASSKLAGTFYEQYF. This chain connects TRBV11-2 to TRBJ2-7; D may be TRBD2 (6 bases). The V gene's germline CDR1 is SGHAT and CDR2 FQNNGV. Trimming left V 5 bases short and J 3 bases short, with 17 bases between. There are 15 residues in the CDR3.

The V call is TRBV28, the J call TRBJ2-3; 8 bases match TRBD2. CDR3 length: 15 residues. Unmatched junction bases numbered 9, after V lost 4 bases and J lost 6 bases. In germline, CDR1 is MDHEN, CDR2 SYDVKM. The CDR3 DNA sequence: TGTGCCAGCAGTTCGCTCACTAGCGGTATGGATACGCAGTATTTT. Translation gives CASSSLTSGMDTQYF.

This chain joins TRBV4-1 and TRBJ2-5, with 7 bases identical to TRBD1. The CDR3 sequence is 16 residues long. The ends lost 0 bases at V and 5 bases at J; junction bases unmatched: 9. CDR1 MGHRA and CDR2 YSYEKL come from the germline V gene. CDR3 amino acids: CASSQDDRAGWETQYF. CDR3 nucleotide sequence: TGCGCCAGCAGCCAAGATGACAGGGCAGGTTGGGAGACCCAGTACTTC.

In regard to this clone: At one boundary the junction diverges from the germline segment, which might be a read error. This chain uses TRBV7-9 with TRBJ2-1, with 13 positions matching TRBD2. This CDR3 has 17 residues. CDR1 is SEHNR and CDR2 is FQNEAQ in the germline V gene (reference sequence). In nucleotides, the CDR3 is TGTGCCAGCAGGGGACCGGGACTAGCGGGAAGGGGTAATGGGCAGTTCTTC. It translates to CASRGPGLAGRGNGQFF.

On this clone itself: One end of the junction fails to match germline, which may point to a read error. The chain links TRBV7-9 to TRBJ2-7; 9 positions match TRBD2. Germline V gene lookup returns CDR1 SEHNR and CDR2 FQNEAQ (reference sequence). The CDR3 is made up of 15 amino acids. CDR3 nucleotide sequence: TGTTCCAGCAGCCTAGGACTAGCGCCAATCGACGAGCAGTACTTC. Protein product: CSSSLGLAPIDEQYF.

The chain employs TRBV9 and TRBJ1-2; TRBD1 aligns across 8 bases. Germline V gene lookup returns CDR1 SGDLS and CDR2 YYNGEE. V gave up 4 bases and J gave up 2 bases; unmatched junction bases: 4. CDR3 length: 14 residues. This CDR3 is CASSYRQGNYGYTF. The CDR3 DNA is TGTGCCAGCAGCTACCGACAGGGGAACTATGGCTACACCTTC.

The J gene is TRBJ2-3, the V gene TRBV7-2, with 12 bases aligning to TRBD2. V shed 5 bases and J 0 bases; nucleotides not matched to a gene: 9. This CDR3 spans 18 amino acids. Germline V lookup: CDR1 SGHTA, CDR2 FQGNSA. The DNA of the CDR3 is TGTGCCAGCAGCCAAAGGACTAGCGGGATTACTAGCACAGATACGCAGTATTTT. This sequence encodes CASSQRTSGITSTDTQYF.

The chain's CDR3 is CASEDKISGNTIYF. As DNA, the CDR3 is TGTGCCAGCGAAGACAAGATCTCTGGAAACACCATATATTTT. This rearrangement joins TRBV28 to TRBJ1-3; D is unclear. The CDR3 sequence is 14 residues long. Between the trimmed V and J ends, which lost 8 bases and 0 bases, there was a span of 11 bases. Germline V gives CDR1 MDHEN, CDR2 SYDVKM.

The chain has TRBV18 and TRBJ2-3; 7 positions match TRBD2. V was clipped by 4 bases and J by 2 bases; unmatched bases: 15. This CDR3 contains 18 residues. Germline V gene sequence: CDR1 KGHSH, CDR2 LQKENI. The CDR3 DNA reads as TGTGCCAGCTCACGGATGTCATCAGCGGGAAGAATCACAGATACGCAGTATTTT. Protein: CASSRMSSAGRITDTQYF.

This clone was found a few times. The V gene is TRBV6-6, the J gene TRBJ1-2, with D uncertain. CDR1 is MNHNY, CDR2 SVGAGI, per germline (reference sequence). Trimming pared 6 bases from V and 9 bases from J, leaving 17 bases between. CDR3 length: 13 residues. This CDR3 reads CASRKNMVDSYTF. CDR3 coding DNA: TGTGCCAGCAGGAAAAACATGGTTGATAGCTACACCTTC.

This chain joins TRBV12-5 and TRBJ2-1, with 8 bases lining up with TRBD2. This CDR3 has 15 residues. Germline-derived CDR1 and CDR2 are LGHNT and FRNRAP. V gave up 1 base and J gave up 6 bases; unmatched junction bases: 5. The CDR3 nucleotides are TGTGCTAGTGGTTTGGCTAGCGGGTTCCTCAATGAGCAGTTCTTC. It yields the protein CASGLASGFLNEQFF.

The chain links TRBV5-4 to TRBJ1-1; weak D call: TRBD1 (6 bases). Trimming left V 4 bases short and J 4 bases short, with 17 bases between. The CDR3 spans 15 residues. The germline V gene has CDR1 SGHNT and CDR2 YYREEE (reference sequence). CDR3: CASSPGAADSTEAFF. The CDR3 DNA is TGTGCCAGCAGCCCAGGGGCCGCGGATAGCACTGAAGCTTTCTTT. Together with reference TRBV5-4 and TRBJ1-1, the CDR3 gives the full variable domain: ETGVTQSPTHLIKTRGQQVTLRCSSQSGHNTVSWYQQALGQGPQFIFQYYREEENGRGNFPPRFSGLQFPNYSSELNVNALELDDSALYLCASSPGAADSTEAFFGQGTRLTVV.

This clone was seen a single time. The chain links TRBV10-3 to TRBJ2-3; weak D call: TRBD2 (6 bases). V was pared by 0 bases and J by 6 bases, with 10 bases between. This CDR3 is 14 amino acids long. CDR1 is ENHRY and CDR2 is SYGVKD in the germline V gene. The CDR3 nucleotides are TGTGCCATCAGTGAGTCGGTCCTAGCGGATACGCAGTATTTT. Translation gives CAISESVLADTQYF.

CDR3 DNA sequence: TGTGCCAGCAGTTTTGGGGGGGCGGGGACCACAGATACGCAGTATTTT. Its protein product is CASSFGGAGTTDTQYF. This rearrangement joins TRBV28 to TRBJ2-3, with a weak D call TRBD2 (7 bases). The V and J ends lost 3 bases and 2 bases respectively, with 15 bases between them. The CDR3 is 16 amino acids. CDR1 and CDR2 from the germline V gene are MDHEN and SYDVKM.

The chain uses TRBV30 and TRBJ2-2, with TRBD2 matching over 8 bases. The trim removed 3 bases at V and 1 base at J, leaving 7 bases unmatched. CDR3 size: 16 residues. CDR1 is GTSNPN and CDR2 is SVGIG in the germline V gene (reference sequence). The CDR3 region is CAWRNSGGGNTGELFF. The CDR3 nucleotides are TGTGCCTGGAGGAACAGCGGGGGAGGGAACACCGGGGAGCTGTTTTTT.

The CDR3 coding sequence is TGTGCCAGCAGCCTCGGACAGGGAGACGAAGCTTTCTTT. It is translated as CASSLGQGDEAFF. The rearrangement uses TRBV9 and TRBJ1-1, with 8 bases matching TRBD1. The CDR3 totals 13 residues. Germline assignment: CDR1 SGDLS and CDR2 YYNGEE. The ends lost 4 bases at V and 8 bases at J; junction bases unmatched: 7.

The CDR3 DNA reads TGTGCCAGCAGCAACAGGGGCAACCACTACGAGCAGTACTTC. Its translation is CASSNRGNHYEQYF. V is TRBV28 and J is TRBJ2-7, with TRBD1 identical over 7 bases. Germline V CDR1 and CDR2: MDHEN, SYDVKM. CDR3 length: 14 amino acids. J gave up 3 bases and V 6 bases, and 8 bases lay outside the gene matches. Combining the CDR3 with reference TRBV28 and TRBJ2-7 gives the whole variable domain DVKVTQSSRYLVKRTGEKVFLECVQDMDHENMFWYRQDPGLGLRLIYFSYDVKMKEKGDIPEGYSVSREKKERFSLILESASTNQTSMYLCASSNRGNHYEQYFGPGTRLTVT.

The V and J genes are TRBV25-1 and TRBJ1-1; D ambiguous. V dropped 10 bases and J dropped 5 bases, with 17 bases sitting between them. Germline-derived CDR1 and CDR2 are MGHDK and SYGVNS. The CDR3 length is 13 residues. In nucleotides, the CDR3 is TGTGCCACCCGGGCGCGGGAAATAACTGAAGCTTTCTTT. Translated: CATRAREITEAFF.

V and J are TRBV5-1 and TRBJ1-6; D not certain. Germline V lookup: CDR1 SGHRS, CDR2 YFSETQ. The V end was cut by 5 bases, the J end by 7 bases, with 7 bases between. The CDR3 runs 12 residues. In nucleotides, the CDR3 is TGCGCCAGCAGGCGTCCCAATTCACCCCTCCACTTT. Encoded protein: CASRRPNSPLHF.

The genes are TRBV18 and TRBJ2-1; a weak D match, TRBD2 (7 bases). The CDR3 extends over 22 amino acids. Germline CDR1 reads KGHSH; CDR2 reads LQKENI. V lost 0 bases, J lost 8 bases, and 35 bases lay in between. CDR3 nucleotides: TGTGCCAGCTCACCACCCCCGGTCGTTCACCGGGGCGGGGGCCCACCGGAGGATGAGCAGTTCTTC. It is translated as CASSPPPVVHRGGGPPEDEQFF. The entire variable domain, with the rest obtained from reference TRBV18 and TRBJ2-1, is as follows: NAGVMQNPRHLVRRRGQEARLRCSPMKGHSHVYWYRQLPEEGLKFMVYLQKENIIDESGMPKERFSAEFPKEGPSILRIQQVVRGDSAAYFCASSPPPVVHRGGGPPEDEQFFGPGTRLTVL.

The chain employs TRBV19 and TRBJ2-1; D is possibly TRBD1 (6 bases). Germline CDR1 reads LNHDA; CDR2 reads SQIVND (reference sequence). The CDR3 sequence is 17 residues long. CDR3 loop: CPTFGSMRTAPNNEQFF. In DNA form, the CDR3 reads TGTCCAACATTTGGGAGTATGAGGACAGCCCCAAACAATGAGCAGTTCTTC.

The chain combines TRBV29-1 with TRBJ1-1, with D possibly TRBD1 on 6 matching bases. V was shortened by 8 bases and J by 1 base, with 14 bases between the two germline ends. CDR1 and CDR2 (germline): SQVTM, ANQGSEA. The CDR3 loop spans 13 amino acids. The CDR3 DNA is TGCAGCACACAGGGAAGAAGGAACACTGAAGCTTTCTTT. The encoded protein is CSTQGRRNTEAFF.

For the CDR3, the DNA is TGTGCCAGCAGCCGAACCGGAGGGACAGGGGGCACAGATACGCAGTATTTT. This translates into CASSRTGGTGGTDTQYF. This rearrangement joins TRBV7-8 to TRBJ2-3; 10 bases align to TRBD1. The V gene end was trimmed by 5 bases and the J gene end by 1 base; junction bases not matched to a gene: 9. Germline loops: CDR1 SGHVS, CDR2 FQNEAQ. The CDR3 covers 17 residues.

The chain uses TRBV30 and TRBJ2-3, with a weak D call TRBD2 (5 bases). The germline CDR1 and CDR2 sequences are GTSNPN and SVGIG (reference sequence). Trimming cost V 5 bases and J 0 bases, with 9 bases left between them. This CDR3 is built from 13 residues. CDR3 protein: CAWASGSTDTQYF. CDR3 in DNA: TGTGCCTGGGCCAGCGGAAGCACAGATACGCAGTATTTT.

The rearrangement links TRBV2 to TRBJ2-1, with a possible D match to TRBD2 (5 bases). Germline V CDR1 and CDR2: SNHLY, FYNNEI. Trimming removed 6 bases from V and 4 bases from J, with 13 bases in between. The CDR3 runs to 14 residues. The chain's CDR3 is CASRRTEQYNEQFF. The CDR3 DNA reads TGTGCCAGCAGGAGGACTGAACAATACAATGAGCAGTTCTTC.